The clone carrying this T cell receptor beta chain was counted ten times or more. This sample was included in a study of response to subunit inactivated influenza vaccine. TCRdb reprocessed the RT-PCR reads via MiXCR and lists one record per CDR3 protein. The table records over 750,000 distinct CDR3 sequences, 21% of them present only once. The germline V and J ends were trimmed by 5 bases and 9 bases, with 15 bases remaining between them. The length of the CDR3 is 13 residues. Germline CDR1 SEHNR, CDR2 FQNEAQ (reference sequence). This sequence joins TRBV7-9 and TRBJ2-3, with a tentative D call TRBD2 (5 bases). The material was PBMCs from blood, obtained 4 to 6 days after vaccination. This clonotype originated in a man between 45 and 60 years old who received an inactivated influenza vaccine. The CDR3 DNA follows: TGTGCCAGCAGCACTGGACTTTGGGCGACGCAGTATTTT. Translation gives CASSTGLWATQYF.